These 27 T cell receptor beta chains originate from one sample sequenced in a study of blood T cell repertoires in COVID-19 (dated by TCRdb to 2020 to 2022). The library came from the immunoSEQ multiplex PCR assay. The immuneACCESS repertoire file appears here via TCRdb, limited to in-frame rearrangements. These files lack a portion of the clones; in checked studies, under half of the deficit traces to unresolved V genes, and the cause of the others is not known. Recorded for this sample are 450,000 or so clones; about 90% of them occurred a single time. The ten largest account for 0.75% to 0.85% of the sample. Sequenced material: peripheral blood. Every receptor here comes from a man between 18 and 35 years old with COVID-19, enrolled during active disease.

The chain links TRBV7-9 to TRBJ2-2; a possible D gene is TRBD2 (5 bases). The CDR3 runs 15 residues. V was pared by 5 bases and J by 6 bases, with 16 bases between. From germline, CDR1 is SEHNR and CDR2 FQNEAQ (reference sequence). Written as DNA, the CDR3 is TGTGCCAGCAGCACCCTGTCGGGGTCCGCCGGGGAGCTGTTTTTT. It encodes CASSTLSGSAGELFF. The full variable domain, completed using reference TRBV7-9 and TRBJ2-2, is DTGVSQNPRHKITKRGQNVTFRCDPISEHNRLYWYRQTLGQGPEFLTYFQNEAQLEKSRLLSDRFSAERPKGSFSTLEIQRTEQGDSAMYLCASSTLSGSAGELFFGEGSRLTVL.

Details on this clone: The same CDR3 also results from other DNA sequences found in this sample. The chain joins TRBV5-1 to TRBJ2-7; D remains ambiguous. The CDR3 length is 12 residues. Trimming shortened V by 4 bases and J by 0 bases, and 5 bases separated the two germline ends. The germline V gene encodes CDR1 SGHRS and CDR2 YFSETQ. This chain's CDR3 is CASSASSYEQYF. The CDR3 DNA sequence: TGCGCCAGCAGCGCGAGCTCCTACGAGCAGTACTTC.

This chain joins TRBV10-3 and TRBJ2-5; TRBD2 matches 7 bases. V shed 10 bases, J shed 4 bases, and the junction held 3 bases outside the gene matches. The CDR3 has 11 amino acids. CDR1 ENHRY and CDR2 SYGVKD come from the germline V gene. The CDR3 bases are TGTGCCACCTCGGGGGGAGAGACCCAGTACTTC. This codes for CATSGGETQYF.

The chain combines TRBV11-3 with TRBJ2-2, with TRBD2 identical over 10 bases. J lost 5 bases, V lost 5 bases, and 5 bases had no gene match. CDR3 length: 15 residues. Germline assignment: CDR1 SGHNT and CDR2 YENEEA. The CDR3 DNA sequence: TGTGCCAGCAGCCCCCTAGCGGGAGAGACCGGGGAGCTGTTTTTT. Translation: CASSPLAGETGELFF. Based on the CDR3 plus reference TRBV11-3 and TRBJ2-2, the full variable domain is EAGVVQSPRYKIIEKKQPVAFWCNPISGHNTLYWYLQNLGQGPELLIRYENEEAVDDSQLPKDRFSAERLKGVDSTLKIQPAELGDSAVYLCASSPLAGETGELFFGEGSRLTVL.

The genes are TRBV7-9 and TRBJ2-5; TRBD2 aligns across 10 bases. Germline loops: CDR1 SEHNR, CDR2 FQNEAQ (reference sequence). CDR3 size: 15 residues. V lost 5 bases, J lost 5 bases, and 8 bases stayed unmatched. The CDR3 DNA is TGTGCCAGCAGCCCGGGACTAGCGCAACGGGAGACCCAGTACTTC. As protein: CASSPGLAQRETQYF.

This clone has only a few counts. The V gene is TRBV27, the J gene TRBJ1-2; 7 nucleotides line up with TRBD1. Trimming cost V 8 bases and J 4 bases; bases outside gene matches: 7. The CDR3 loop spans 13 amino acids. Germline V gene data show CDR1 as MNHEY and CDR2 as SMNVEV (reference sequence). Written as DNA, the CDR3 is TGTGCCAGCGGGACAGCCAATACCTATGGCTACACCTTC. This gives the protein CASGTANTYGYTF.

This chain uses TRBV30 with TRBJ2-7; D perhaps matches TRBD2 (7 bases). The ends were cut back, 1 base at V and 7 bases at J, with 11 bases in the middle. Germline V lookup: CDR1 GTSNPN, CDR2 SVGIG (reference sequence). This CDR3 is 12 amino acids long. CDR3 protein: CAWSEGGKEQYF. The CDR3 coding sequence is TGTGCCTGGAGTGAGGGGGGGAAGGAGCAGTACTTC.

The chain recombines TRBV28 with TRBJ1-5, with 7 bases lining up with TRBD1. Germline-derived CDR1 and CDR2 are MDHEN and SYDVKM. This CDR3 is 16 amino acids long. With 6 bases clipped from V and 3 bases from J, the junction kept 11 bases outside the gene matches. The CDR3 here is CASRRPGQTYNQPQHF. As DNA, the CDR3 is TGTGCCAGCAGACGTCCGGGACAGACCTACAATCAGCCCCAGCATTTT.

V usage is TRBV18 and J usage is TRBJ2-1; 8 nucleotides match TRBD1. Trimming at V came to 3 bases and at J to 10 bases, leaving 2 bases not matched to a gene. Germline V gene lookup returns CDR1 KGHSH and CDR2 LQKENI. This CDR3 spans 12 amino acids. CDR3 loop: CASSPRDREQFF. In nucleotides, the CDR3 is TGTGCCAGCTCACCGCGGGACAGGGAGCAGTTCTTC.

The chain employs TRBV6-2 or TRBV6-3 and TRBJ2-5, with 13 bases identical to TRBD2. This CDR3 has 18 amino acids. The germline V gene encodes CDR1 MNHEY and CDR2 SVGEGT. The junction had 13 bases not matched to a gene; V was cut back by 4 bases and J by 5 bases. The CDR3 coding sequence is TGTGCCAGCAGTTGGACTAGCGGGGGCCTCCCGGCGGGGGAGACCCAGTACTTC. Amino acid sequence: CASSWTSGGLPAGETQYF.

This clone was detected ten times or more. Other DNA sequences in this sample translate to the same CDR3. The CDR3 loop is CASSPYLNTEAFF. The CDR3 DNA follows: TGTGCCAGCAGCCCTTACCTAAACACTGAAGCTTTCTTT. The chain is built from TRBV7-2 and TRBJ1-1, with D unresolved. Trimming removed 5 bases from V and 2 bases from J, with 9 bases in between. Looked up from germline, CDR1 is SGHTA and CDR2 is FQGNSA. The CDR3 extends over 13 amino acids.

The chain carries TRBV6-5 and TRBJ1-5; tentatively, D is TRBD1 (5 bases). From germline, CDR1 is MNHEY and CDR2 SVGAGI. V lost 6 bases, J lost 4 bases, and 16 bases lay in between. The CDR3 is made up of 15 amino acids. The CDR3 loop reads CASSRDSPRNQPQHF. The CDR3 bases are TGTGCCAGCAGCCGCGACAGTCCACGAAATCAGCCCCAGCATTTT.

The chain is built from TRBV2 and TRBJ1-2; D gene ambiguous. The V and J ends lost 4 bases and 1 base respectively, with 7 bases between them. Germline CDR1 and CDR2: SNHLY and FYNNEI. CDR3 length equals 13 residues. The CDR3 DNA follows: TGTGCCAGCAGTGCCGACATTAACTATGGCTACACCTTC. Residues: CASSADINYGYTF.

The rearrangement links TRBV10-1 to TRBJ1-1, with D hard to call. The V and J ends lost 0 bases and 1 base respectively, with 6 bases between them. This CDR3 spans 14 amino acids. Looked up from germline, CDR1 is WNHNN and CDR2 is SYGVQD (reference sequence). The CDR3 DNA follows: TGCGCCAGCAGTGAGTCGACGGGGAACACTGAAGCTTTCTTT. It specifies CASSESTGNTEAFF.

The gene calls are TRBV18 and TRBJ2-1; D unclear. Germline CDR1 is KGHSH and CDR2 is LQKENI. The length of the CDR3 is 13 residues. V was clipped by 3 bases and J by 9 bases, with 12 bases between them. As DNA, the CDR3 is TGTGCCAGCTCACCTGATAGCTTGGGTGAGCAGTTCTTC. This gives the protein CASSPDSLGEQFF.

V gene TRBV25-1 combines with J gene TRBJ2-7; 7 nucleotides match TRBD2. The CDR3 extends over 15 amino acids. V lost 5 bases and J lost 1; bases outside the gene matches: 8. Germline lookup yields CDR1 MGHDK and CDR2 SYGVNS. The CDR3 bases are TGTGCCAGCAGTTCTCGGGGGGTACCGTCCTACGAGCAGTACTTC. Its protein is CASSSRGVPSYEQYF.

The CDR3 is CASSSIDRGLERTQYF. CDR3 sequence (DNA): TGTGCCAGCAGCTCCATCGACAGGGGCCTAGAAAGGACCCAGTACTTC. The gene calls are TRBV11-2 and TRBJ2-5, with 8 bases that match TRBD1. Germline lookup yields CDR1 SGHAT and CDR2 FQNNGV. CDR3 length: 16 residues. The V gene end was trimmed by 4 bases and the J gene end by 7 bases; junction bases not matched to a gene: 14.

V gene TRBV19 combines with J gene TRBJ1-1; 7 bases align to TRBD1. The junction had 4 bases not matched to a gene; V was cut back by 5 bases and J by 1 base. Germline CDR1 and CDR2: LNHDA and SQIVND (reference sequence). This CDR3 spans 14 amino acids. CDR3 in amino acids: CASSEWTGNTEAFF. The CDR3 DNA reads as TGTGCCAGTAGTGAGTGGACAGGGAACACTGAAGCTTTCTTT.

The J gene is TRBJ2-7, the V gene TRBV2; 10 bases line up with TRBD1. CDR1 is SNHLY and CDR2 is FYNNEI in the germline V gene. With V trimmed by 6 bases and J by 5 bases, 10 bases remained unmatched. This CDR3 has 15 residues. The CDR3 DNA reads TGTGCCAGCAGCGCCGGGACAGGGGCGATCCACGAGCAGTACTTC. It encodes CASSAGTGAIHEQYF. Full variable domain (missing parts from reference TRBV2 and TRBJ2-7): EPEVTQTPSHQVTQMGQEVILRCVPISNHLYFYWYRQILGQKVEFLVSFYNNEISEKSEIFDDQFSVERPDGSNFTLKIRSTKLEDSAMYFCASSAGTGAIHEQYFGPGTRLTVT.

This rearrangement joins TRBV14 to TRBJ1-1; 7 bases align to TRBD1. CDR3 size: 14 residues. Germline CDR1 is SGHDN and CDR2 is FVKESK. V shed 3 bases, J shed 2 bases, and the junction held 3 bases outside the gene matches. The CDR3 loop is CASSQLGGNTEAFF. The CDR3 coding sequence is TGTGCCAGCAGCCAGTTAGGGGGCAACACTGAAGCTTTCTTT.

The chain uses TRBV19 and TRBJ1-1, with no clear D. The CDR3 runs to 13 residues. Looked up from germline, CDR1 is LNHDA and CDR2 is SQIVND (reference sequence). The V gene lost 4 bases and the J gene lost 1 base, with 7 bases spanning the gap. CDR3 protein: CASSSTRNTEAFF. Here the CDR3 DNA reads TGTGCCAGTAGTAGTACGAGGAACACTGAAGCTTTCTTT.

The chain carries TRBV30 and TRBJ1-5, with D possibly being TRBD1 (6 bases). The CDR3 contains 13 residues. Deletions cut 3 bases from V and 5 bases from J, with 11 bases between. CDR1 is GTSNPN and CDR2 is SVGIG in the germline V gene (reference sequence). CDR3 sequence: CAWSRGRDQPQHF. The DNA of the CDR3 is TGTGCCTGGAGCAGGGGACGGGATCAGCCCCAGCATTTT.

The J gene is TRBJ2-3, the V gene TRBV12-3 or TRBV12-4; no clear D. There are 12 residues in the CDR3. V was shortened by 3 bases and J by 6 bases, with 7 bases between the two germline ends. The chain's CDR3 is CASSFLVDTQYF. In DNA form, the CDR3 reads TGTGCCAGCAGTTTCCTAGTCGATACGCAGTATTTT.

The V gene is TRBV7-8, the J gene TRBJ2-2; a weak D match, TRBD2 (5 bases). V shed 3 bases and J shed 6 bases, with 8 bases lying between them. Germline CDR1 and CDR2: SGHVS and FQNEAQ. CDR3 length: 13 amino acids. The CDR3 DNA reads as TGTGCCAGCAGCTTTACTAGATCCGGGGAGCTGTTTTTT. Protein: CASSFTRSGELFF.

The V call is TRBV5-4, the J call TRBJ2-3, with 7 bases fitting TRBD1. This CDR3 comprises 13 residues. V was pared by 4 bases and J by 4 bases, with 3 bases of the junction left unmatched. Germline loops: CDR1 SGHNT, CDR2 YYREEE (reference sequence). The CDR3 sequence: CASSPGQSDTQYF. The CDR3, as DNA: TGTGCCAGCAGCCCGGGACAGTCAGATACGCAGTATTTT. Using reference TRBV5-4 and TRBJ2-3 for the parts outside the CDR3, the full variable domain is ETGVTQSPTHLIKTRGQQVTLRCSSQSGHNTVSWYQQALGQGPQFIFQYYREEENGRGNFPPRFSGLQFPNYSSELNVNALELDDSALYLCASSPGQSDTQYFGPGTRLTVL.

The chain joins TRBV28 to TRBJ1-2; D perhaps matches TRBD1 (5 bases). The CDR3 runs 14 residues. Germline V gene data show CDR1 as MDHEN and CDR2 as SYDVKM. Trimming removed 1 base at V and 4 bases at J, with 10 bases between. The CDR3 nucleotides read TGTGCCAGCAGTTTATACGACAGCCTCTATGGCTACACCTTC. Translating it yields CASSLYDSLYGYTF.

The rearrangement joins TRBV7-9 to TRBJ2-1, with D unresolved. The CDR3 extends over 18 amino acids. Between the trimmed V and J ends, which lost 1 base and 1 base, there was a span of 17 bases. Germline V gene sequence: CDR1 SEHNR, CDR2 FQNEAQ (reference sequence). CDR3 nucleotides: TGTGCCAGCAGCTTAGGATGGCCTGCCGTGGTTTCCTACAATGAGCAGTTCTTC. Protein sequence: CASSLGWPAVVSYNEQFF.